These 20 T cell receptor beta chains were all obtained from the same sample, sequenced in a study of shared clonotypes between healthy human individuals. TCRdb's table, derived via immunoSEQ multiplex PCR, lists solely in-frame clones and lacks some. Of about 2.4 million clones listed, 93% are singletons. Sequenced material: naive CD4+ T cells from PBMCs. Subset specified: CD45RA+ positively selected. These TCRs come from a man younger than 35 in good health. Some clones in this sample may be carry-over from other donors' samples.

The chain couples TRBV2 to TRBJ2-5; possibly TRBD1 or TRBD2 for D (5 bases each). The J call is in doubt because the DNA end fits TRBJ2-7 better. The length of the CDR3 is 14 residues. CDR1 and CDR2 (germline): SNHLY, FYNNEI. The CDR3 sequence is CASNIGRDVTEQYF. CDR3 sequence (DNA): TGTGCCAGCAATATCGGACGGGACGTGACCGAGCAGTACTTC.

This clone was picked up one time. The J gene is TRBJ1-4, the V gene TRBV29-1, with D possibly being TRBD1 (5 bases). In germline, CDR1 is SQVTM, CDR2 ANQGSEA. The CDR3 runs to 15 residues. V was trimmed by 4 bases and J by 1 base, leaving 13 bases between them. This CDR3 reads CSVGTRGGTNEKLFF. CDR3 DNA sequence: TGCAGCGTTGGGACCCGCGGGGGAACTAATGAAAAACTGTTTTTT.

With regard to this clone: Other DNA variants within this sample encode the same CDR3. The chain has TRBV29-1 and TRBJ2-7; 8 bases agree with TRBD1. The CDR3 totals 14 residues. In germline, CDR1 is SQVTM, CDR2 ANQGSEA. Trimming took 1 base from V and 1 from J; bases not matched to a gene: 3. The CDR3 bases are TGCAGCGTTGAAGTCGGGACAGGTTCCTACGAGCAGTACTTC. It codes for CSVEVGTGSYEQYF.

In its sample, this clone was seen once. This chain connects TRBV11-1 to TRBJ1-2; D is ambiguous. Germline assignment: CDR1 SGHAT and CDR2 FQDESV (reference sequence). Trimming left V 0 bases short and J 7 bases short, with 15 bases between. CDR3 size: 15 residues. In DNA, the CDR3 is TGTGCCAGCAGCTTAGCGGTCACAAATCTCCGTGGCTACACCTTC. The encoded protein is CASSLAVTNLRGYTF. Full variable domain (rest looked up from reference TRBV11-1 and TRBJ1-2): EAEVAQSPRYKITEKSQAVAFWCDPISGHATLYWYRQILGQGPELLVQFQDESVVDDSQLPKDRFSAERLKGVDSTLKIQPAELGDSAMYLCASSLAVTNLRGYTFGSGTRLTVV.

The rearrangement joins TRBV2 to TRBJ2-3; possible D gene TRBD1, 6 bases. With 10 bases removed from V and 0 bases from J, the gap between germline ends came to 20 bases. The CDR3 runs to 16 residues. Germline V gene lookup returns CDR1 SNHLY and CDR2 FYNNEI. Written as DNA, the CDR3 is TGTGCCACCGACCGACCGGGACAAACTAGCACAGATACGCAGTATTTT. This codes for CATDRPGQTSTDTQYF.

This sequence joins TRBV9 and TRBJ2-1; the D gene is possibly TRBD2 (6 bases). Trimming cost V 3 bases and J 3 bases, with 13 bases left between them. Germline lookup yields CDR1 SGDLS and CDR2 YYNGEE. The CDR3 has 15 residues. DNA of the CDR3: TGTGCCAGCAGCGCCCTTGGGGACTTCTACAATGAGCAGTTCTTC. Amino acid sequence: CASSALGDFYNEQFF.

The V call is TRBV29-1, the J call TRBJ1-2; D ambiguous. The germline CDR1 and CDR2 sequences are SQVTM and ANQGSEA. This CDR3 is built from 17 residues. The ends were cut back, 0 bases at V and 2 bases at J, with 19 bases in the middle. CDR3 loop: CSVEDLLETSVNYGYTF. The CDR3 nucleotides read TGCAGCGTTGAAGATCTTCTAGAGACTTCCGTGAACTATGGCTACACCTTC. Full variable domain (rest looked up from reference TRBV29-1 and TRBJ1-2): SAVISQKPSRDICQRGTSLTIQCQVDSQVTMMFWYRQQPGQSLTLIATANQGSEATYESGFVIDKFPISRPNLTFSTLTVSNMSPEDSSIYLCSVEDLLETSVNYGYTFGSGTRLTVV.

There are a few counts of this clone. The chain uses TRBV5-1 and TRBJ1-1, with 7 bases lining up with TRBD1. With 4 bases clipped from V and 0 bases from J, the junction kept 3 bases outside the gene matches. Germline assignment: CDR1 SGHRS and CDR2 YFSETQ. The CDR3 is 14 residues long. The CDR3 reads CASSRGQMNTEAFF. The CDR3 nucleotides are TGCGCCAGCAGCAGGGGACAGATGAACACTGAAGCTTTCTTT. The entire variable domain, with the rest obtained from reference TRBV5-1 and TRBJ1-1, is as follows: KAGVTQTPRYLIKTRGQQVTLSCSPISGHRSVSWYQQTPGQGLQFLFEYFSETQRNKGNFPGRFSGRQFSNSRSEMNVSTLELGDSALYLCASSRGQMNTEAFFGQGTRLTVV.

V usage is TRBV6-5 and J usage is TRBJ1-3; the match to TRBD1 covers 8 bases. The CDR3 runs to 11 residues. The J segment lost 16 bases and the V segment lost 4 bases, leaving 6 bases of the junction unmatched. CDR1 MNHEY and CDR2 SVGAGI come from the germline V gene. CDR3 protein: CASSSGTGLYF. The DNA for the CDR3 is TGTGCCAGCAGTTCCGGGACAGGACTCTATTTT.

Comments on this clone: This specimen includes other DNA sequences encoding the same CDR3. The rearrangement links TRBV5-1 to TRBJ1-1, with TRBD1 matching 10 bases. The CDR3 totals 16 residues. Looked up from germline, CDR1 is SGHRS and CDR2 is YFSETQ. J lost 1 base, V lost 0 bases, and 3 bases had no gene match. CDR3 in DNA: TGCGCCAGCAGCTTGGGGACAGGGGGGCCGAACACTGAAGCTTTCTTT. Encoded protein: CASSLGTGGPNTEAFF.

J is TRBJ2-3 and V is TRBV7-2; TRBD2 aligns across 9 bases. Germline values: CDR1 SGHTA, CDR2 FQGNSA. The CDR3 totals 18 residues. With V trimmed by 4 bases and J by 1 base, 12 bases remained unmatched. CDR3 sequence reads: CASSYRGGGRGGTDTQYF. CDR3 DNA: TGTGCCAGCAGCTACCGAGGGGGCGGGAGGGGCGGCACAGATACGCAGTATTTT. Full variable domain (outside the CDR3, taken from reference TRBV7-2 and TRBJ2-3): GAGVSQSPSNKVTEKGKDVELRCDPISGHTALYWYRQSLGQGLEFLIYFQGNSAPDKSGLPSDRFSAERTGGSVSTLTIQRTQQEDSAVYLCASSYRGGGRGGTDTQYFGPGTRLTVL.

The V gene is TRBV7-2, the J gene TRBJ1-1; D is undetermined. V was pared by 6 bases and J by 4 bases, with 12 bases between. The CDR3 runs 13 residues. Germline assignment: CDR1 SGHTA and CDR2 FQGNSA. CDR3: CASSLGPSTEAFF. The CDR3 DNA sequence: TGTGCCAGCAGTCTCGGACCGAGCACTGAAGCTTTCTTT.

The chain couples TRBV5-1 to TRBJ2-2, with TRBD2 matching over 7 bases. The J segment lost 1 base and the V segment lost 2 bases, leaving 8 bases of the junction unmatched. CDR1 and CDR2 (germline): SGHRS, YFSETQ. This CDR3 contains 17 residues. CDR3 sequence reads: CASSFRRIAGNTGELFF. DNA for the CDR3: TGCGCCAGCAGCTTTCGTAGGATAGCGGGGAACACCGGGGAGCTGTTTTTT.

This clone occurred a few times. This rearrangement joins TRBV30 to TRBJ1-2, with D unclear. The V and J ends lost 2 bases and 3 bases respectively, with 13 bases between them. This CDR3 spans 14 amino acids. CDR1 GTSNPN and CDR2 SVGIG come from the germline V gene (reference sequence). The CDR3 spells CAWSPQPSHYGYTF. CDR3 bases: TGTGCCTGGAGTCCACAGCCAAGTCACTATGGCTACACCTTC.

This rearrangement joins TRBV7-6 to TRBJ2-7, with D perhaps TRBD1 (5 bases). V gave up 5 bases and J gave up 2 bases, with 16 bases separating them. The CDR3 is made up of 15 amino acids. Germline V gene data show CDR1 as SGHVS and CDR2 as FNYEAQ. This CDR3 reads CASSGYRRNTYEQYF. For the CDR3, the DNA is TGTGCCAGCAGCGGCTACAGGCGGAACACCTACGAGCAGTACTTC. Supplemented by reference TRBV7-6 and TRBJ2-7, the full variable domain reads GAGVSQSPRYKVTKRGQDVALRCDPISGHVSLYWYRQALGQGPEFLTYFNYEAQQDKSGLPNDRFSAERPEGSISTLTIQRTEQRDSAMYRCASSGYRRNTYEQYFGPGTRLTVT.

The V and J genes are TRBV29-1 and TRBJ1-2; 10 bases are a match to TRBD1. Trimming at V came to 4 bases and at J to 7 bases, leaving 3 bases not matched to a gene. This CDR3 spans 12 amino acids. Germline CDR1 and CDR2: SQVTM and ANQGSEA. Here the CDR3 reads CSVGQGAGGYTF. Written as DNA, the CDR3 is TGCAGCGTTGGACAGGGGGCGGGTGGCTACACCTTC.

V usage is TRBV28 and J usage is TRBJ2-4; the D gene is possibly TRBD2 (6 bases). The germline V gene has CDR1 MDHEN and CDR2 SYDVKM. Trimming removed 5 bases from V and 0 bases from J, with 20 bases in between. The CDR3 has 18 residues. This CDR3 reads CASSPTNPGLRAKNIQYF. The DNA of the CDR3 is TGTGCCAGCAGTCCGACGAATCCGGGACTGCGAGCCAAAAACATTCAGTACTTC.

Regarding this clone: Other DNA sequences in the sample encode the same CDR3. The chain joins TRBV30 to TRBJ2-7, with D possibly matching TRBD2 (6 bases). The germline V gene has CDR1 GTSNPN and CDR2 SVGIG (reference sequence). The CDR3 is made up of 12 amino acids. Trimming removed 0 bases from V and 4 bases from J, with 7 bases in between. The CDR3 DNA reads TGTGCCTGGAGTGTAAGCGGGTACGAGCAGTACTTC. Its translation is CAWSVSGYEQYF.

This chain joins TRBV2 and TRBJ1-2, with TRBD1 identical over 10 bases. J was trimmed by 7 bases and V by 8 bases; bases with no gene match: 4. Germline lookup yields CDR1 SNHLY and CDR2 FYNNEI. CDR3 length: 12 residues. The CDR3 reads CASGGTGVGYTF. Here the CDR3 DNA reads TGTGCCAGCGGGGGGACAGGGGTTGGCTACACCTTC.

V is TRBV28 and J is TRBJ1-2, with D possibly matching TRBD1 (5 bases). V was shortened by 6 bases and J by 1 base, with 12 bases between the two germline ends. This CDR3 contains 14 residues. CDR1 is MDHEN and CDR2 is SYDVKM in the germline V gene. The CDR3 nucleotides are TGTGCCAGCAGACTTGGGGGGGATAACTATGGCTACACCTTC. Its translation: CASRLGGDNYGYTF.